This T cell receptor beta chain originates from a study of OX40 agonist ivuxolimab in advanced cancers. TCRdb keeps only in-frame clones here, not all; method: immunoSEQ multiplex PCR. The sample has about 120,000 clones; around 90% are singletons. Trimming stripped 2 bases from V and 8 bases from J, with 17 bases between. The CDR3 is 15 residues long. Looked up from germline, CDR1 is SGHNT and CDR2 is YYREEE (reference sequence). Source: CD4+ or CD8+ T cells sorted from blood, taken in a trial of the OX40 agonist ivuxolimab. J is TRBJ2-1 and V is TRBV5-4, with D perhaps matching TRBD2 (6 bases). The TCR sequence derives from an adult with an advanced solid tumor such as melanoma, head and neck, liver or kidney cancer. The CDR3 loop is CASSLGASAEDEQFF. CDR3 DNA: TGTGCCAGCAGCTTAGGGGCTAGCGCCGAGGATGAGCAGTTCTTC.